The clone carrying this T cell receptor (beta chain) was observed a handful of times. This sample is drawn from a study of early T cells in non-severe SARS-CoV-2 infection. TCRdb ran MiXCR on the 5' RACE reads and lists one entry per CDR3 protein. This repertoire shows around 63,000 distinct CDR3 sequences, 5.9% found once; its top ten account for about 3.6%. The CDR3 extends over 17 amino acids. The germline gives CDR1 KGHDR, CDR2 SFDVKD. Germline trimming cut 3 bases from V and 8 bases from J; bases unmatched to any gene: 13. The clonotype was recovered from an adult who was a healthcare worker with PCR-confirmed SARS-CoV-2 infection or an uninfected control (not recorded which). Material: whole blood, obtained at baseline. This rearrangement joins TRBV24-1 to TRBJ2-1, with 9 bases matching TRBD2. In DNA form, the CDR3 reads TGTGCCACCAGTGATAGCAGACTAGCGGCTACGAAGGATGAGCAGTTCTTC. This codes for CATSDSRLAATKDEQFF.